The 26 T cell receptor beta chains below were found in one sample sequenced in a study of CD8 T cells in Susac syndrome. Random hexamers were used to reverse transcribe about 0.5 to 1 ug of RNA. MiXCR, run by TCRdb on the immunoSEQ multiplex PCR reads, gives a single entry per CDR3 protein. The data contain some 110,000 distinct CDR3 sequences, approximately 93% of them singletons. The sample consisted of CD4+ T cells from PBMCs. Every receptor here comes from a human donor with multiple sclerosis.

The V gene is TRBV3-1, the J gene TRBJ1-6; D gene ambiguous. V was cut by 4 bases and J by 6 bases, with 4 bases left in between. Looked up from germline, CDR1 is LGHDT and CDR2 is YNNKEL (reference sequence). The CDR3 is 12 amino acids. The CDR3: CASSLLNSPLHF. The CDR3 region has the DNA TGTGCCAGCAGCCTTCTTAATTCACCCCTCCACTTT.

The chain is built from TRBV7-3 and TRBJ2-4, with unresolved D. V was pared by 6 bases and J by 0 bases, with 15 bases between. The CDR3 consists of 16 residues. Germline CDR1 is SGHTA and CDR2 is FQGTGA. CDR3: CASSPQGTLAKNIQYF. CDR3 in DNA: TGTGCCAGCAGTCCACAAGGAACCCTAGCCAAAAACATTCAGTACTTC.

The gene calls are TRBV12-3 or TRBV12-4 and TRBJ1-6; 7 bases agree with TRBD1. Trimming took 4 bases from V and 8 from J; bases not matched to a gene: 5. The CDR3 is made up of 14 amino acids. The CDR3 reads CASSSRTGDSPLHF. CDR3 coding DNA: TGTGCCAGCAGTTCTAGGACAGGTGATTCACCCCTCCACTTT.

The chain is built from TRBV12-3 or TRBV12-4 and TRBJ2-7; D could derive from TRBD1 or TRBD2 (5 bases each). CDR3 size: 14 residues. V lost 3 bases, J lost 2 bases, and 11 bases lay in between. The CDR3 region is CASSLDQGPYEQYF. The CDR3 DNA follows: TGTGCCAGCAGTTTGGATCAGGGACCCTACGAGCAGTACTTC.

The chain couples TRBV7-2 to TRBJ1-1; tentatively, D is TRBD1 (5 bases). Trimming cost V 5 bases and J 4 bases, with 17 bases left between them. CDR1 SGHTA and CDR2 FQGNSA come from the germline V gene. This CDR3 has 15 residues. This CDR3 reads CASSTRGVGATEAFF. The CDR3, as DNA: TGTGCCAGCAGCACCCGGGGGGTCGGGGCCACTGAAGCTTTCTTT.

The V and J genes are TRBV6-5 and TRBJ1-2, with 9 bases that match TRBD1. CDR3 size: 17 residues. CDR1 is MNHEY, CDR2 SVGAGI, per germline. The trim removed 2 bases at V and 6 bases at J, leaving 13 bases unmatched. This chain's CDR3 is CASSYEVSGQGRNGYTF. The CDR3 DNA follows: TGTGCCAGCAGTTACGAGGTGTCGGGACAGGGAAGGAATGGCTACACCTTC.

This clonotype was picked up one time. The chain joins TRBV20-1 to TRBJ2-1, with D perhaps TRBD2 (7 bases). The CDR3 extends over 15 amino acids. The germline V gene encodes CDR1 DFQATT and CDR2 SNEGSKA (reference sequence). The V and J ends lost 0 bases and 2 bases respectively, with 11 bases between them. This CDR3 is CSARDWEGAYNEQFF. For the CDR3, the DNA is TGCAGTGCTAGAGATTGGGAGGGGGCCTACAATGAGCAGTTCTTC.

V is TRBV30 and J is TRBJ1-5, with D tentatively TRBD1 (5 bases). Germline CDR1 is GTSNPN and CDR2 is SVGIG (reference sequence). The CDR3 has 13 residues. The germline V and J ends were trimmed by 3 bases and 5 bases, with 11 bases remaining between them. DNA for the CDR3: TGTGCCTGGAGCCCTGCAGGGTATCAGCCCCAGCATTTT. Translated: CAWSPAGYQPQHF.

V and J are TRBV7-9 and TRBJ2-3; D remains unclear. Germline V gene data show CDR1 as SEHNR and CDR2 as FQNEAQ (reference sequence). CDR3 length: 17 amino acids. Trimming cost V 1 base and J 3 bases, with 17 bases left between them. CDR3 sequence (DNA): TGTGCCAGCAGCTTAGTCCTCTACGTGGGTATTACAGATACGCAGTATTTT. Amino acids: CASSLVLYVGITDTQYF.

This chain joins TRBV6-4 and TRBJ2-7; TRBD1 is a possible D gene (6 bases). V dropped 4 bases and J dropped 2 bases, with 24 bases sitting between them. The germline V gene has CDR1 MRHNA and CDR2 SNTAGT. This CDR3 region has 18 residues. CDR3 region: CASSGLITEGHNPYEQYF. The CDR3 bases are TGTGCCAGCAGTGGATTAATCACTGAGGGACACAACCCCTACGAGCAGTACTTC.

The chain couples TRBV5-1 to TRBJ2-7, with D possibly TRBD1 on 5 matching bases. The CDR3 extends over 13 amino acids. Trimming removed 6 bases at V and 0 bases at J, with 10 bases between. Germline V CDR1 and CDR2: SGHRS, YFSETQ. The CDR3 coding sequence is TGCGCCAGCACCTCGGACAACTCCTACGAGCAGTACTTC. Its protein is CASTSDNSYEQYF.

The CDR3 reads CASSRQGLTEAFF. The DNA for the CDR3 is TGTGCCAGCAGCCGACAGGGTCTTACTGAAGCTTTCTTT. The chain combines TRBV9 with TRBJ1-1; 7 bases fit TRBD1. With V trimmed by 4 bases and J by 5 bases, 5 bases remained unmatched. CDR1 is SGDLS, CDR2 YYNGEE, per germline. The CDR3 is 13 amino acids. Complete variable domain (other parts from reference TRBV9 and TRBJ1-1): DSGVTQTPKHLITATGQRVTLRCSPRSGDLSVYWYQQSLDQGLQFLIQYYNGEERAKGNILERFSAQQFPDLHSELNLSSLELGDSALYFCASSRQGLTEAFFGQGTRLTVV.

The V gene is TRBV3-1, the J gene TRBJ2-5; D is undetermined. Germline-derived CDR1 and CDR2 are LGHDT and YNNKEL (reference sequence). Trimming stripped 4 bases from V and 4 bases from J, with 7 bases between. CDR3 size: 12 residues. The CDR3 sequence is CASSRPRETQYF. The CDR3 nucleotides are TGTGCCAGCAGCCGGCCCCGAGAGACCCAGTACTTC.

This rearrangement joins TRBV19 to TRBJ2-1; TRBD2 matches 8 bases. Germline values: CDR1 LNHDA, CDR2 SQIVND (reference sequence). The CDR3 is 17 residues long. After removal of 8 bases from V and 8 bases from J, the junction contained 20 bases not matched to a gene. The CDR3 DNA follows: TGTGCCAGTGACCGAAAGGGCCGCGGGACTAGTCTCCATGAGCAGTTCTTC. Amino acids: CASDRKGRGTSLHEQFF. The full variable domain, rest sourced from reference TRBV19 and TRBJ2-1, is DGGITQSPKYLFRKEGQNVTLSCEQNLNHDAMYWYRQDPGQGLRLIYYSQIVNDFQKGDIAEGYSVSREKKESFPLTVTSAQKNPTAFYLCASDRKGRGTSLHEQFFGPGTRLTVL.

This chain connects TRBV7-2 to TRBJ2-1; 7 nucleotides align to TRBD1. Germline assignment: CDR1 SGHTA and CDR2 FQGNSA. V gave up 1 base and J gave up 0 bases; unmatched junction bases: 3. CDR3 length: 16 amino acids. CDR3 amino acids: CASSLVSGGSYNEQFF. The CDR3 region has the DNA TGTGCCAGCAGCTTAGTATCAGGGGGCTCCTACAATGAGCAGTTCTTC.

This chain connects TRBV30 to TRBJ1-5; maybe TRBD1 (5 bases). The CDR3 contains 15 residues. Germline values: CDR1 GTSNPN, CDR2 SVGIG (reference sequence). With 1 base removed from V and 3 bases from J, the gap between germline ends came to 13 bases. The CDR3 sequence: CAWSDWGGPNQPQHF. The CDR3 DNA follows: TGTGCCTGGAGTGACTGGGGGGGACCCAATCAGCCCCAGCATTTT.

V and J are TRBV18 and TRBJ1-2; D unclear. Trimming stripped 0 bases from V and 8 bases from J, with 10 bases between. Germline loops: CDR1 KGHSH, CDR2 LQKENI. The CDR3 runs 13 residues. The CDR3 coding sequence is TGTGCCAGCTCACCACCAAATCAGAGGGGCTACACCTTC. Its protein is CASSPPNQRGYTF.

This chain uses TRBV7-3 with TRBJ1-1; no clear D. The CDR3 runs to 14 residues. Trimming took off 5 bases at V and 0 bases at J, with 10 bases between the two ends. From germline, CDR1 is SGHTA and CDR2 FQGTGA. The CDR3 sequence is CASSPFGLNTEAFF. CDR3 sequence (DNA): TGTGCCAGCAGCCCCTTCGGGTTGAACACTGAAGCTTTCTTT.

The chain has TRBV7-9 and TRBJ2-1, with TRBD1 matching over 8 bases. The germline V gene has CDR1 SEHNR and CDR2 FQNEAQ (reference sequence). The CDR3 has 15 amino acids. After removal of 6 bases from V and 5 bases from J, the junction contained 9 bases not matched to a gene. Written as DNA, the CDR3 is TGTGCCAGCAGTACACAGGGGGGCGCTGACAATGAGCAGTTCTTC. Its translation is CASSTQGGADNEQFF.

J is TRBJ1-3 and V is TRBV20-1, with 10 positions matching TRBD1. Germline loops: CDR1 DFQATT, CDR2 SNEGSKA (reference sequence). This CDR3 spans 13 amino acids. Germline trimming cut 6 bases from V and 2 bases from J; bases unmatched to any gene: 1. The CDR3, as DNA: TGCAGTGCCGGGACAGGGGCTGGAAACACCATATATTTT. Translating gives CSAGTGAGNTIYF.

The chain employs TRBV6-2 or TRBV6-3 and TRBJ2-5, with D perhaps matching TRBD1 or TRBD2 (5 bases each). V lost 2 bases and J 4 bases, leaving 11 bases between the germline ends. Germline V gene lookup returns CDR1 MNHEY and CDR2 SVGEGT. The CDR3 loop spans 14 amino acids. This CDR3 is CASSYGTARETQYF. CDR3 DNA sequence: TGTGCCAGCAGTTACGGGACCGCAAGAGAGACCCAGTACTTC.

J is TRBJ1-2 and V is TRBV11-3; D is uncertain. The germline CDR1 and CDR2 sequences are SGHNT and YENEEA. The CDR3 totals 15 residues. The V end lost 4 bases, the J end lost 4 bases, and 16 bases lay between the germline ends. The CDR3 loop reads CASSSDSQAGYGYTF. DNA for the CDR3: TGTGCCAGCAGCTCCGATAGCCAAGCGGGCTATGGCTACACCTTC.

This sequence joins TRBV28 and TRBJ2-1; TRBD1 might be the D (6 bases). V lost 7 bases and J lost 3, with 13 bases in between. Germline V gene lookup returns CDR1 MDHEN and CDR2 SYDVKM. This CDR3 contains 14 residues. In DNA, the CDR3 is TGTGCCAGCAAAATAGGGGACAACTACAATGAGCAGTTCTTC. Amino acids: CASKIGDNYNEQFF.

This chain joins TRBV2 and TRBJ1-4; the D gene is possibly TRBD1 (5 bases). The CDR3 covers 11 residues. CDR1 and CDR2 from the germline V gene are SNHLY and FYNNEI. The ends were cut back, 9 bases at V and 8 bases at J, with 10 bases in the middle. The CDR3 region has the DNA TGTGCCAGTATCGGGGGAGAAAAACTGTTTTTT. It encodes CASIGGEKLFF. Full variable domain (rest looked up from reference TRBV2 and TRBJ1-4): EPEVTQTPSHQVTQMGQEVILRCVPISNHLYFYWYRQILGQKVEFLVSFYNNEISEKSEIFDDQFSVERPDGSNFTLKIRSTKLEDSAMYFCASIGGEKLFFGSGTQLSVL.

V and J are TRBV10-3 and TRBJ1-2; D may be TRBD1 (6 bases). The V gene's germline CDR1 is ENHRY and CDR2 SYGVKD. The CDR3 is 12 amino acids. V was shortened by 8 bases and J by 4 bases, with 11 bases between the two germline ends. This CDR3 is CAISRGSYGYTF. The CDR3 nucleotides read TGTGCCATCTCCAGGGGAAGCTATGGCTACACCTTC.

The V gene is TRBV19, the J gene TRBJ2-7; 9 bases fit TRBD1. The germline V gene has CDR1 LNHDA and CDR2 SQIVND (reference sequence). There are 14 residues in the CDR3. V lost 6 bases, J lost 1 base, and 4 bases stayed unmatched. In DNA form, the CDR3 reads TGTGCCAGTAGGGAACAGGGGGCATCCTACGAGCAGTACTTC. Protein sequence: CASREQGASYEQYF. Full variable domain (outside the CDR3, taken from reference TRBV19 and TRBJ2-7): DGGITQSPKYLFRKEGQNVTLSCEQNLNHDAMYWYRQDPGQGLRLIYYSQIVNDFQKGDIAEGYSVSREKKESFPLTVTSAQKNPTAFYLCASREQGASYEQYFGPGTRLTVT.